The sequence of this TCR beta chain was determined in a study of shared clonotypes between healthy human individuals. Overall study results and limits: Though the depth was large, rarefaction showed that sorted-subset sequencing was incomplete. Limited genetic and exposure-history diversity came from having few donors.

The genomic DNA of each subset was split evenly across several immunoSEQ plates. Clones were sequenced by immunoSEQ multiplex PCR, and TCRdb holds only the in-frame ones, with some missing. Here the sample spans roughly 2,500,000 clones, 80% to 95% being singletons. CDR3 length: 15 residues. The germline V gene has CDR1 MNHNY and CDR2 SVGAGI (reference sequence). Trimming at V came to 7 bases and at J to 6 bases, leaving 11 bases not matched to a gene. Details on this clone: As yet, its antigen is unknown.

Sequenced: naive CD4+ T cells from PBMCs. Subset in this sample: CD45RA+ positively selected. The chain carries TRBV6-6 and TRBJ2-1, with TRBD2 matching 8 bases. This receptor was taken from a man aged 18 to 30 in good health. Some clones in this sample may be carry-over from other donors' samples. The CDR3 loop is CASTPQRELSNEQFF. CDR3 in DNA: TGTGCCAGCACCCCACAGCGGGAGTTAAGCAATGAGCAGTTCTTC.